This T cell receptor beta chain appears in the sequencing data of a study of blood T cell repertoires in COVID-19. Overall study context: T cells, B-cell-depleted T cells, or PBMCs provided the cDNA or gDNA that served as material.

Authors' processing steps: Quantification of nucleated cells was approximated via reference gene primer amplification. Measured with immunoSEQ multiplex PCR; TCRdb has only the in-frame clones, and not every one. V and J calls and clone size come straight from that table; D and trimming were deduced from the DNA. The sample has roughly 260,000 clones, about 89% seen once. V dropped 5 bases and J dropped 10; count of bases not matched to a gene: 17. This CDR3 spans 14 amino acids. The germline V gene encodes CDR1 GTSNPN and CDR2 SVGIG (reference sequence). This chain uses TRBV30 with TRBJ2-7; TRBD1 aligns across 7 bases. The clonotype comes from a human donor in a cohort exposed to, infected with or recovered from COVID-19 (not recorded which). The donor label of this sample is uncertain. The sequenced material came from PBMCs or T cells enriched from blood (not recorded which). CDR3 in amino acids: CAWDAGTVWASQYF. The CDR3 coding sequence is TGTGCCTGGGACGCCGGGACAGTGTGGGCCTCTCAGTACTTC.